A selection of T cell receptor beta chains follows, all from one sample in a study of CD8+ T cells in alopecia areata. The repertoire was sequenced with immunoSEQ multiplex PCR; TCRdb's copy has only in-frame clones and lacks some. This table has a few hundred thousand clones, more than 30% appearing once. Material: CD4+ T cells sorted from blood, obtained between weeks 30 and 35, from a patient treated with tofacitinib. The receptors were gathered from a human donor with alopecia areata. Each CDR3 is given with its conserved first and last residue. The order of the fields is J gene, D gene, V gene, clone size, CDR3 DNA, CDR3 protein. The D gene is left open where the match is weak. The size of a clone is reported for some rows only, either as once, few or many, or as a class for expanded clones.

TRBJ2-1,TRBD2,TRBV30,few,TGTGCCGGGTCGGGCCTAGCGGACAACAATGAGCAGTTCTTC,CAGSGLADNNEQFF
TRBJ1-2,.,TRBV19,.,TGTGCCAGTAGTATGGACGGCTACTATGGCTACACCTTC,CASSMDGYYGYTF
TRBJ2-1,.,TRBV29-1,few,TGCAGCGTTGCTCCCACGTACAATGAGCAGTTCTTC,CSVAPTYNEQFF
TRBJ1-3,TRBD1,TRBV7-9,few,TGTGCCAGCAGCTCCACAGGGGGCACTGGAAACACCATATATTTT,CASSSTGGTGNTIYF
TRBJ1-2,.,TRBV29-1,.,TGCAGCGTTGGCCAAACAGGAAACCATGGCTACACCTTC,CSVGQTGNHGYTF
TRBJ2-3,.,TRBV6-1,.,TGTGCCAGCAGTGAGACTGGGGATACGCAGTATTTT,CASSETGDTQYF
TRBJ1-2,.,TRBV19,.,TGTGCCAGTAGTTATGAGGGGCGCGATGGCTACACCTTC,CASSYEGRDGYTF
TRBJ2-3,TRBD2,TRBV7-2,.,TGTGCCAGCAGCATTGGACTAGCGAGATACACAGATACGCAGTATTTT,CASSIGLARYTDTQYF
TRBJ2-7,.,TRBV7-6,.,TGTGCCAGCAGCTCCCCAAACAGGGCAGCGGGCGAGCAGTACTTC,CASSSPNRAAGEQYF
TRBJ2-3,TRBD1,TRBV7-7,.,TGTGCCAGCAGCTTGGGGACAGGGATCACAGATACGCAGTATTTT,CASSLGTGITDTQYF
TRBJ2-3,TRBD2,TRBV25-1,.,TGTGCCAGCAGTGATTTCGGGGGAGGGATAGATACGCAGTATTTT,CASSDFGGGIDTQYF
TRBJ2-1,.,TRBV7-2,.,TGTGCCAGCAGCGATTGGATGGGAGGCAATGAGCAGTTCTTC,CASSDWMGGNEQFF
TRBJ2-7,TRBD1,TRBV5-8,.,TGTGCCAGCAGCTTGAAACAGGGGCCCTACGAGCAGTACTTC,CASSLKQGPYEQYF
TRBJ2-2,.,TRBV7-3,.,TGTGCCAGCAGCTTAACGAACACCGGGGAGCTGTTTTTT,CASSLTNTGELFF
TRBJ2-1,.,TRBV25-1,.,TGTGCCAGCAGTGAGGCGGCTCTTAATGAGCAGTTCTTC,CASSEAALNEQFF
TRBJ2-6,.,TRBV29-1,.,TGCAGCGCTAAGTTAGTTATAGGACGGGAGAGCTCTGGGGCCAACGTCCTGACTTTC,CSAKLVIGRESSGANVLTF
TRBJ2-3,.,TRBV5-1,.,TGCGCCAGCAGTCTTAAGGCAGATACGCAGTATTTT,CASSLKADTQYF
TRBJ2-5,.,TRBV18,.,TGTGCCAGCTCACCGTTGCGGCAAGAGACCCAGTACTTC,CASSPLRQETQYF
TRBJ1-1,.,TRBV29-1,.,TGCAGCGTTGTTCGAACAGATCTCAACACTGAAGCTTTCTTT,CSVVRTDLNTEAFF
TRBJ2-7,TRBD2,TRBV5-4,.,TGTGCCAGCAGCACTCCCCCCGGACTAGCGGACCCGAAGGAATGCTACGAGCAGTACTTC,CASSTPPGLADPKECYEQYF
TRBJ1-2,.,TRBV5-4,.,TGTGCCAGCAGCCCCTCGGGAAACAGGGTACTTGGCTACACCTTC,CASSPSGNRVLGYTF
TRBJ2-7,.,TRBV7-9,.,TGTGCCAGCAGCGCCAACGTGGGGCGGGAGAGGGGGTACGAGCAGTACTTC,CASSANVGRERGYEQYF
TRBJ1-4,.,TRBV29-1,.,TGCAGCGCGTGCCAGGGGCGGCTCAATGAAAAACTGTTTTTT,CSACQGRLNEKLFF
TRBJ2-2,.,TRBV27,.,TGTGCCAGCTCGAGGACCGGGGAGCTGTTTTTT,CASSRTGELFF
TRBJ2-7,.,TRBV30,.,TGTGCCTGGAGGGGACTGACCTCGTACGAGCAGTACTTC,CAWRGLTSYEQYF
TRBJ1-2,.,TRBV10-3,.,TGTGCCATCAGTGAGTCGAAAGCCGGCTATGGCTACACCTTC,CAISESKAGYGYTF
TRBJ1-6,.,TRBV4-2,few,TGTGCCAGCAGCCAAGATCCGAATTCACCCCTCCACTTT,CASSQDPNSPLHF
TRBJ2-1,.,TRBV5-1,.,TGCGCCAGCAGCTTCAGAGGTTCCGATGAGCAGTTCTTC,CASSFRGSDEQFF
TRBJ1-2,TRBD1,TRBV30,.,TGTGCCTGGAGCTCCGGGACAGGCATCTATGGCTACACCTTC,CAWSSGTGIYGYTF
TRBJ1-2,TRBD1,TRBV4-1,.,TGCGCCAGCAGCCGGGCGACGGGACAGAAGAACTATGGCTACACCTTC,CASSRATGQKNYGYTF
TRBJ2-3,.,TRBV7-2,once,TGTGCCAGCAGCTTAGTTCTCACCCTTAGCACAGATACGCAGTATTTT,CASSLVLTLSTDTQYF
TRBJ2-3,TRBD1,TRBV6-5,.,TGTGCCAGCAGTCAGACAGGGCTCACAGATACGCAGTATTTT,CASSQTGLTDTQYF
TRBJ2-1,.,TRBV7-2,.,TGTGCCAGCAGCTTGCCCGAAAGGGGAGGCCCTTATAAGAAGGATGAGCAGTTCTTC,CASSLPERGGPYKKDEQFF
TRBJ2-7,TRBD1,TRBV5-4,few,TGTGCCAGCAGCTTGGGGCACACAGGGGGCTCCTACGAGCAGTACTTC,CASSLGHTGGSYEQYF
TRBJ1-1,.,TRBV5-4,.,TGTGCCAGCAGCTTGGCCGCATTTCAGGGACCTAAGAACACTGAAGCTTTCTTT,CASSLAAFQGPKNTEAFF
TRBJ2-1,.,TRBV11-1,few,TGTGCCAGCAGCTCCCCAGACGGCGATGAGCAGTTCTTC,CASSSPDGDEQFF
TRBJ1-5,TRBD1,TRBV30,once,TGTGCCTGGGGCCAAGACAGGGGTTCCAATCAGCCCCAGCATTTT,CAWGQDRGSNQPQHF
TRBJ2-3,.,TRBV11-3,few,TGTGCCAGCAGCTTCTCAAGCCCGGGACATACGCAGTATTTT,CASSFSSPGHTQYF
TRBJ1-6,.,TRBV30,.,TGTGCCTGGACGGCAGGTAGGAGCTCCTATAATTCACCCCTCCACTTT,CAWTAGRSSYNSPLHF
TRBJ2-1,TRBD2,TRBV10-3,.,TGTGCCATCAGTGAGGGTGCGGGACTAGTATACAATGAGCAGTTCTTC,CAISEGAGLVYNEQFF
TRBJ2-7,.,TRBV11-2,.,TGTGCCAGCAGCTTAGTGGGGGGTGTTGTCTACGAGCAGTACTTC,CASSLVGGVVYEQYF
TRBJ2-7,TRBD2,TRBV4-1,.,TGCGCCAGCAGCCAAGCGCTGACTAGCGGTTACGAGCAGTACTTC,CASSQALTSGYEQYF
TRBJ2-7,TRBD2,TRBV4-1,.,TGCGCCAGCAGTCCATCAACCGGGACTAGCGTTAACGAGCAGTACTTC,CASSPSTGTSVNEQYF
TRBJ2-3,.,TRBV7-3,.,TGTGCCAGCAGCTTAAACCCTAACACAGATACGCAGTATTTT,CASSLNPNTDTQYF
TRBJ2-5,.,TRBV19,.,TGTGCCAGTAGTATAGGAGGGCAGGGGAAGACCCAGTACTTC,CASSIGGQGKTQYF
TRBJ2-7,.,TRBV5-1,.,TGCGCCAGCAGCTTACGACAGGATTGGTCTAGCGAGCAGTACTTC,CASSLRQDWSSEQYF
TRBJ1-2,TRBD1,TRBV7-2,.,TGTGCCAGCAGCTACCGGGACAGGGGCCCTTCTGTGGGCTACACCTTC,CASSYRDRGPSVGYTF
TRBJ1-1,.,TRBV6-6,few,TGTGCTTCGTCCCTGGCCAGGAACACTGAAGCTTTCTTT,CASSLARNTEAFF
TRBJ1-1,.,TRBV6-1,.,TGTGCCAGCAGTCTCGCGAACACTGAAGCTTTCTTT,CASSLANTEAFF
TRBJ2-7,.,TRBV6-6,.,TGTGCCAGCAGTTATACTGGAGGACTCCACTACGAGCAGTACTTC,CASSYTGGLHYEQYF
TRBJ1-1,.,TRBV29-1,.,TGCAGCGTTGTGAGGAACAGTCTGAACACTGAAGCTTTCTTT,CSVVRNSLNTEAFF
TRBJ1-1,.,TRBV7-9,few,TGTGCCAGCAGCTTAGCGGCAGTCACTGAAGCTTTCTTT,CASSLAAVTEAFF
TRBJ1-2,TRBD1,TRBV6-6,once,TGTGCCAGCATCCGCGGGACAGGGGATGGCTACACCTTC,CASIRGTGDGYTF
TRBJ1-1,.,TRBV6-5,few,TGTGCCAGCAACGGGAACACTGAAGCTTTCTTT,CASNGNTEAFF
TRBJ2-7,TRBD1,TRBV4-1,few,TGCGCCAGCAGCCTCTCAACAGGGGCCTACGAGCAGTACTTC,CASSLSTGAYEQYF
TRBJ2-6,.,TRBV13,.,TGTGCCAGCAGCCTGTTGGTGGGCTCTGGGGCCAACGTCCTGACTTTC,CASSLLVGSGANVLTF
TRBJ2-1,TRBD2,TRBV30,few,TGTGCCTGGAGCCCGACTAGCGGGTACAATGAGCAGTTCTTC,CAWSPTSGYNEQFF